This TCR beta chain derives from a study of blood T cells in healthy people across ages. Study-level results: The study regarded diversity estimates from one million T cells as underestimates. Greater diversity and more naive CD4+ cells were seen in long-lived donors than in aged donors.

V dropped 6 bases and J dropped 5; count of bases not matched to a gene: 20. The germline gives CDR1 DFQATT, CDR2 SNEGSKA (reference sequence). This CDR3 region has 17 residues. Each individual donor underwent a draw of ten milliliters of peripheral blood. Every sample had a minimum of 6.5 million PBMCs isolated. Primers used in a second PCR of about 7 to 12 cycles were a sample-barcoded 5' primer and a J-beta primer mix. From the 5' RACE reads, TCRdb called clonotypes with MiXCR, one entry per CDR3 protein. The table records approximately 360,000 distinct CDR3 sequences, over 45% of them present only once. Points on this clonotype: Its cognate antigen is unknown.

Material: blood. This TCR came from a man aged 55 to 70 in good health. The gene calls are TRBV20-1 and TRBJ2-5; TRBD2 agrees at 8 bases. CDR3 bases: TGCAGTGCGTCGGGACTAGTGGGAGGCACGGGAGTTGAGACCCAGTACTTC. This translates into CSASGLVGGTGVETQYF.